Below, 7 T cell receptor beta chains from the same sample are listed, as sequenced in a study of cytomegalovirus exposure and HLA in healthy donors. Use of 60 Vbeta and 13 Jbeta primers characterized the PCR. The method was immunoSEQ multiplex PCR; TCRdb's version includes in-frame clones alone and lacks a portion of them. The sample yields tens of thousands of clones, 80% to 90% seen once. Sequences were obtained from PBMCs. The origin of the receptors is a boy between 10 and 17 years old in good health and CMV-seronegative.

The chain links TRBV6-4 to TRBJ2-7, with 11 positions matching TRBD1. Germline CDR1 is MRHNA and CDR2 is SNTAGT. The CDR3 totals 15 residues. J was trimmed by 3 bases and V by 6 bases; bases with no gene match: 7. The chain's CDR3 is CASRISGTGGYEQYF. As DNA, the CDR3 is TGTGCCAGCAGAATCTCCGGGACAGGGGGCTACGAGCAGTACTTC.

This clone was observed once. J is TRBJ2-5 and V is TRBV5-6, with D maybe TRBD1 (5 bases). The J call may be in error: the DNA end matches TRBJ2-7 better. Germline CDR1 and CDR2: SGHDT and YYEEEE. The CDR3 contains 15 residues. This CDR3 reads CASSLNGHRSYEQYF. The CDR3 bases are TGTGCCAGCAGCTTGAATGGACACCGCTCCTACGAGCAGTACTTC.

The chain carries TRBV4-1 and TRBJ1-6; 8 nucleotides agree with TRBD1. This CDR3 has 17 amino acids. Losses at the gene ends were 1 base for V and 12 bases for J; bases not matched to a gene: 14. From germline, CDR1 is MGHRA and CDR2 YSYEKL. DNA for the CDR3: TGCGCCAGCAGCCAAGTTGAGGGACAGGTTACAGGATTACCCCTCCACTTT. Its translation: CASSQVEGQVTGLPLHF.

CDR3 bases: TGTGCCAGCAGTAACAGAAACTATGGCTACACCTTC. Protein sequence: CASSNRNYGYTF. V usage is TRBV28 and J usage is TRBJ1-2; no reliable D call. The CDR3 totals 12 residues. Germline-derived CDR1 and CDR2 are MDHEN and SYDVKM. V lost 5 bases and J lost 2, with 6 bases in between.

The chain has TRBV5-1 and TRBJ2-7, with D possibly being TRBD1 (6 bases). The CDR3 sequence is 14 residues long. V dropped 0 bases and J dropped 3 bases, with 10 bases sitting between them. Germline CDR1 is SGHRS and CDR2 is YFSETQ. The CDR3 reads CASSLGDTVYEQYF. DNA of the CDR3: TGCGCCAGCAGCTTGGGGGACACGGTCTACGAGCAGTACTTC. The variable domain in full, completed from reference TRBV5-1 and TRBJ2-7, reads KAGVTQTPRYLIKTRGQQVTLSCSPISGHRSVSWYQQTPGQGLQFLFEYFSETQRNKGNFPGRFSGRQFSNSRSEMNVSTLELGDSALYLCASSLGDTVYEQYFGPGTRLTVT.

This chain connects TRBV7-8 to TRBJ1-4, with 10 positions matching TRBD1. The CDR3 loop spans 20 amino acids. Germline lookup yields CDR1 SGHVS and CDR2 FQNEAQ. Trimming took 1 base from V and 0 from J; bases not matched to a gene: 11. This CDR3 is CASSLGNDRGQRATNEKLFF. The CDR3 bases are TGTGCCAGCAGCTTAGGGAACGACAGGGGGCAGAGGGCAACTAATGAAAAACTGTTTTTT.

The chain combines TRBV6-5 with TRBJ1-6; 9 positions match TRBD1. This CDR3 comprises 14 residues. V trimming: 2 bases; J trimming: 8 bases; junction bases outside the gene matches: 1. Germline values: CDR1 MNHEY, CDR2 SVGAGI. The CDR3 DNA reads TGTGCCAGCAGTTACAGGACAGGGGATTCACCCCTCCACTTT. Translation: CASSYRTGDSPLHF.